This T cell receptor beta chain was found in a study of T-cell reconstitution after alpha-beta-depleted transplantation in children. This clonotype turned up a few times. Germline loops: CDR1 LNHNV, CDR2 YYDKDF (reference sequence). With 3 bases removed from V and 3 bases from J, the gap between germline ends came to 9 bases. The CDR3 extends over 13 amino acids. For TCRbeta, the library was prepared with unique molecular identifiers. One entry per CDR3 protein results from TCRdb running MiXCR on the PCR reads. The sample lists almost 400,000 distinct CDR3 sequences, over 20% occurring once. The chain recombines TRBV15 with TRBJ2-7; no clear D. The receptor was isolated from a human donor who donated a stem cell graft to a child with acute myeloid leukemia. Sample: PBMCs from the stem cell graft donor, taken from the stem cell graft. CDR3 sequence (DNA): TGTGCCACCAGCAGCGGCGGATTCTACGAGCAGTACTTC. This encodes CATSSGGFYEQYF.